Listed here are 17 T cell receptor beta chains from one sample, sequenced in a study of graft-versus-host responses after intestinal transplantation. The authors seeded some 200,000 CFSE-labeled responder cells together with some 200,000 irradiated stimulator cells tagged with violet dye. The assay was immunoSEQ multiplex PCR, and TCRdb's table has in-frame clones only and misses some. The sample has about 10,000 clones; under 40% are singletons. The specimen comprised alloreactive CD8+ T cells from a mixed lymphocyte reaction culture, sampled before intestinal transplant. Specified subset: CFSE-low proliferating T cells sorted from roughly six-day pre-transplant mixed lymphocyte reaction (GvH or HvG direction). Receptor source: a human patient who received an intestinal transplant.

This clone showed up just a few times. The chain links TRBV11-2 to TRBJ2-2, with D possibly matching TRBD1 (7 bases). The CDR3 loop spans 15 amino acids. Trimming shortened V by 2 bases and J by 3 bases, and 10 bases separated the two germline ends. The germline V gene has CDR1 SGHAT and CDR2 FQNNGV. DNA of the CDR3: TGTGCCAGCAGCTTACCCAGGGGGGACACCGGGGAGCTGTTTTTT. This encodes CASSLPRGDTGELFF.

This clone was seen once. The J gene is TRBJ2-3, the V gene TRBV9; D is perhaps TRBD1 (6 bases). Deletions cut 1 base from V and 4 bases from J, with 13 bases between. Germline V gene data show CDR1 as SGDLS and CDR2 as YYNGEE. The CDR3 is made up of 15 amino acids. The CDR3 DNA is TGTGCCAGCAGCGTAACAGGGCTCTTCCCAGATACGCAGTATTTT. It encodes CASSVTGLFPDTQYF.

J is TRBJ2-1 and V is TRBV11-2; 12 nucleotides agree with TRBD2. The CDR3 spans 16 residues. Trimming took 8 bases from V and 1 from J; bases not matched to a gene: 6. CDR1 and CDR2 (germline): SGHAT, FQNNGV. Here the CDR3 DNA reads TGTGCCAGCTCCTGGACTAGCGGGGATTCCTACAATGAGCAGTTCTTC. The encoded protein is CASSWTSGDSYNEQFF. The full variable domain, completed using reference TRBV11-2 and TRBJ2-1, is EAGVAQSPRYKIIEKRQSVAFWCNPISGHATLYWYQQILGQGPKLLIQFQNNGVVDDSQLPKDRFSAERLKGVDSTLKIQPAKLEDSAVYLCASSWTSGDSYNEQFFGPGTRLTVL.

The chain recombines TRBV9 with TRBJ2-5, with TRBD1 as a possible D gene (5 bases). This CDR3 is built from 14 residues. From germline, CDR1 is SGDLS and CDR2 YYNGEE. Trimming removed 0 bases from V and 5 bases from J, with 11 bases in between. CDR3 coding DNA: TGTGCCAGCAGCGTAGGCCAGGGAACCGAGACCCAGTACTTC. This translates into CASSVGQGTETQYF.

This clone was observed a few times. This chain joins TRBV4-2 and TRBJ2-5; D is perhaps TRBD2 (6 bases). Trimming removed 4 bases from V and 4 bases from J, with 13 bases in between. This CDR3 is built from 14 residues. Per germline, CDR1 LGHNA and CDR2 YNFKEQ. CDR3 bases: TGTGCCAGCAGCCCAGGTATGGGACTAGAGACCCAGTACTTC. This codes for CASSPGMGLETQYF.

This clone has a handful of counts. The rearrangement uses TRBV2 and TRBJ1-5; the D gene is possibly TRBD1 (6 bases). This CDR3 contains 16 residues. CDR1 and CDR2 from the germline V gene are SNHLY and FYNNEI. Trimming removed 6 bases from V and 0 bases from J, with 15 bases in between. The CDR3 coding sequence is TGTGCCAGCAGGGCCAGGGGAGAATATAGCAATCAGCCCCAGCATTTT. Translating gives CASRARGEYSNQPQHF.

This clone showed up just a few times. The V call is TRBV5-4, the J call TRBJ2-1, with 7 positions matching TRBD2. Germline trimming cut 7 bases from V and 5 bases from J; bases unmatched to any gene: 9. Germline CDR1 SGHNT, CDR2 YYREEE (reference sequence). The CDR3 has 14 amino acids. For the CDR3, the DNA is TGTGCCAGCTACCCCCGCGGGGGAGACAATGAGCAGTTCTTC. Translated: CASYPRGGDNEQFF.

CDR3 protein: CASSETGTDLTDTQYF. CDR3 coding DNA: TGCGCCAGCAGTGAGACCGGGACAGATCTCACAGATACGCAGTATTTT. The chain links TRBV10-1 to TRBJ2-3; the match to TRBD1 covers 7 bases. Germline assignment: CDR1 WNHNN and CDR2 SYGVQD (reference sequence). The V segment lost 2 bases and the J segment 2 bases; nucleotides outside the gene matches: 7. The CDR3 is 16 amino acids.

This clone was seen a handful of times. The chain carries TRBV28 and TRBJ2-7, with D perhaps TRBD2 (5 bases). The germline V gene encodes CDR1 MDHEN and CDR2 SYDVKM. The CDR3 sequence is 16 residues long. V lost 5 bases and J 2 bases, leaving 19 bases between the germline ends. The CDR3 sequence: CASSPGVSATPYEQYF. Written as DNA, the CDR3 is TGTGCCAGCAGTCCCGGGGTTTCAGCCACACCCTACGAGCAGTACTTC. Full variable domain (missing parts from reference TRBV28 and TRBJ2-7): DVKVTQSSRYLVKRTGEKVFLECVQDMDHENMFWYRQDPGLGLRLIYFSYDVKMKEKGDIPEGYSVSREKKERFSLILESASTNQTSMYLCASSPGVSATPYEQYFGPGTRLTVT.

The V gene is TRBV5-5, the J gene TRBJ2-5; 9 bases are a match to TRBD1. With V trimmed by 4 bases and J by 5 bases, 6 bases remained unmatched. The CDR3 has 14 residues. Germline V gene data show CDR1 as SGHKS and CDR2 as YYEKEE (reference sequence). CDR3 sequence reads: CASSPGTGMETQYF. CDR3 in DNA: TGTGCCAGCAGCCCTGGGACAGGGATGGAGACCCAGTACTTC.

The chain uses TRBV27 and TRBJ2-7; 7 bases are shared with TRBD2. CDR3 size: 12 residues. Germline loops: CDR1 MNHEY, CDR2 SMNVEV (reference sequence). V shed 8 bases and J 1 base; nucleotides not matched to a gene: 2. The CDR3 DNA reads TGTGCCAGCTGGGGGGGGTCCTACGAGCAGTACTTC. It yields the protein CASWGGSYEQYF.

The genes are TRBV28 and TRBJ1-1; tentatively, D is TRBD1 (6 bases). Germline V gene lookup returns CDR1 MDHEN and CDR2 SYDVKM. Trimming took 8 bases from V and 1 from J, leaving 23 bases between them. The CDR3 is 17 amino acids. For the CDR3, the DNA is TGTGCCAGCTCAAATATAAAACAGGGCGTTCAGAACACTGAAGCTTTCTTT. Translated, it gives CASSNIKQGVQNTEAFF.

The rearrangement links TRBV30 to TRBJ2-5; TRBD1 is a possible D gene (7 bases). Germline-derived CDR1 and CDR2 are GTSNPN and SVGIG (reference sequence). This CDR3 is 15 amino acids long. Trimming removed 1 base from V and 4 bases from J, with 16 bases in between. In DNA form, the CDR3 reads TGTGCCTGGAGTGCAGGGACAGTTAGCGGAGAGACCCAGTACTTC. This sequence encodes CAWSAGTVSGETQYF.

This clone was seen a handful of times. The J gene is TRBJ1-4, the V gene TRBV11-2, with D unclear. The germline V gene has CDR1 SGHAT and CDR2 FQNNGV. The ends were cut back, 1 base at V and 5 bases at J, with 11 bases in the middle. The CDR3 is 15 residues long. The CDR3 sequence: CASSLGGRLNEKLFF. In DNA form, the CDR3 reads TGTGCCAGCAGCTTAGGTGGCAGGCTGAATGAAAAACTGTTTTTT.

The chain recombines TRBV7-3 with TRBJ2-3; 8 bases match TRBD2. Germline V gene sequence: CDR1 SGHTA, CDR2 FQGTGA. V shed 5 bases and J 5 bases; nucleotides not matched to a gene: 9. The CDR3 runs 15 residues. CDR3 sequence reads: CASSLTGGREDTQYF. The CDR3 bases are TGTGCCAGCAGCCTTACGGGGGGGCGGGAAGATACGCAGTATTTT.

The chain combines TRBV28 with TRBJ1-5, with D tentatively TRBD1 (5 bases). Trimming pared 5 bases from V and 4 bases from J, leaving 18 bases between. The V gene's germline CDR1 is MDHEN and CDR2 SYDVKM. The CDR3 extends over 16 amino acids. DNA of the CDR3: TGTGCCAGCAGTCCCCGGTGGGGGGAGGGTAATCAGCCCCAGCATTTT. This codes for CASSPRWGEGNQPQHF.

The chain has TRBV4-2 and TRBJ2-7; 11 bases are shared with TRBD2. After removal of 0 bases from V and 5 bases from J, the junction contained 18 bases not matched to a gene. CDR1 is LGHNA, CDR2 YNFKEQ, per germline. The CDR3 has 20 amino acids. In nucleotides, the CDR3 is TGTGCCAGCAGCCAAGATCTCGAGGGGCTAGCGGGAGGTTGGTACCACGAGCAGTACTTC. This gives the protein CASSQDLEGLAGGWYHEQYF.